A selection of T cell receptor beta chains follows, all from one sample in a study of shared clonotypes between healthy human individuals. Data came from immunoSEQ multiplex PCR; TCRdb stores just in-frame clones and leaves some out. The sample has just over 2,000,000 clones, about 95% seen once; the top ten hold 0.85% to 1.2%. The sequencing input was naive CD8+ T cells sorted from blood. The receptors shown here come from a man aged 18 to 30 in good health. The CDR3 runs from the conserved cysteine through the conserved F or W. The D gene is left open where the match is weak. Size tells how often a clone was seen (once, few, many) or the class of an expanded clone, and some rows leave it out.

TRBV11-2	TRBJ2-1	once	NA	12	CASSDDYNEQFF	TGTGCCAGCAGCGACGACTACAATGAGCAGTTCTTC
TRBV29-1	TRBJ2-7	NA	NA	12	CSVEDDSYEQYF	TGCAGCGTTGAAGATGACTCCTACGAGCAGTACTTC
TRBV7-9	TRBJ1-3	NA	NA	14	CASSLSYAGNTIYF	TGTGCCAGCAGCTTAAGCTACGCTGGAAACACCATATATTTT
TRBV5-3	TRBJ2-5	NA	TRBD2	18	CARSYRTSTSADRETQYF	TGTGCCAGAAGCTACAGGACGTCGACTAGCGCAGACAGGGAGACCCAGTACTTC
TRBV5-1	TRBJ1-1	NA	TRBD1	15	CASSLVVQGGTEAFF	TGCGCCAGCAGCTTGGTCGTACAGGGGGGCACTGAAGCTTTCTTT
TRBV7-9	TRBJ2-7	once	NA	15	CASSLVGAGRKEQYF	TGTGCCAGCAGCTTAGTTGGGGCAGGGAGAAAGGAGCAGTACTTC
TRBV5-6	TRBJ2-7	NA	NA	15	CASSSLGGRGYEQYF	TGTGCCAGCAGCTCTCTCGGGGGGCGCGGCTACGAGCAGTACTTC
TRBV2	TRBJ2-7	few	TRBD1	14	CASSEGTGSYEQYF	TGTGCCAGCAGTGAAGGGACAGGGTCCTACGAGCAGTACTTC
TRBV19	TRBJ1-3	NA	TRBD1	17	CASSSRGQGASGNTIYF	TGTGCCAGTAGTAGCCGTGGACAGGGGGCCTCTGGAAACACCATATATTTT
TRBV9	TRBJ2-1	NA	TRBD1	18	CASSRTSVGTGGLNEQFF	TGTGCCAGCAGCAGGACATCGGTTGGGACAGGGGGTCTGAATGAGCAGTTCTTC
TRBV30	TRBJ2-5	NA	TRBD2	17	CAWSGASGRALGETQYF	TGTGCCTGGAGTGGGGCTAGCGGGAGGGCATTGGGAGAGACCCAGTACTTC
TRBV27	TRBJ2-7	NA	NA	13	CASSLDSSYEQYF	TGTGCCAGCAGCCTCGACAGCTCATACGAGCAGTACTTC
TRBV7-9	TRBJ2-3	NA	TRBD2	17	CASSLGHAGEYTDTQYF	TGTGCCAGCAGCTTAGGGCACGCGGGGGAATACACAGATACGCAGTATTTT
TRBV7-6	TRBJ1-3	NA	NA	16	CASSPGGGGPGNTIYF	TGTGCCAGCAGCCCTGGCGGGGGAGGCCCTGGAAACACCATATATTTT
TRBV6-5	TRBJ2-7	NA	NA	14	CASSYAGPPYEQYF	TGTGCCAGCAGTTACGCGGGGCCGCCCTACGAGCAGTACTTC
TRBV5-6	TRBJ2-1	NA	NA	13	CASSLWGGYEQFF	TGTGCCAGCAGCTTGTGGGGAGGCTATGAGCAGTTCTTC
TRBV6-1	TRBJ2-1	NA	NA	11	CATAGDNEQFF	TGTGCCACCGCAGGGGACAATGAGCAGTTCTTC
TRBV5-1	TRBJ2-7	NA	NA	13	CASRVTPNYEQYF	TGCGCCAGCAGAGTCACACCTAACTACGAGCAGTACTTC
TRBV4-2	TRBJ2-2	NA	NA	18	CASSQDESPGLGPGELFF	TGTGCCAGCAGCCAAGATGAGTCCCCAGGACTGGGCCCCGGGGAGCTGTTTTTT
TRBV11-2	TRBJ2-3	NA	TRBD2	16	CASSLVTSGATDTQYF	TGTGCCAGCAGCTTAGTAACTAGCGGGGCCACAGATACGCAGTATTTT
TRBV4-1	TRBJ2-7	NA	NA	13	CASSQDQGYEQYF	TGCGCCAGCAGCCAAGATCAGGGTTACGAGCAGTACTTC
TRBV7-9	TRBJ2-7	NA	NA	11	CASSSGLEQYF	TGTGCCAGCAGCTCCGGTCTGGAGCAGTACTTC
TRBV18	TRBJ2-1	NA	NA	19	CASSPSGTGSSSAYNEQFF	TGTGCCAGCTCACCATCCGGGACTGGCTCCAGTAGCGCCTACAATGAGCAGTTCTTC